These 8 T cell receptor beta chains originate from one sample sequenced in a study of technical replicates of blood from several donors. Method: immunoSEQ multiplex PCR; TCRdb's copy keeps in-frame clones and lacks some. The sample gives about 80,000 clones, approximately 94% of which show up once; under 0.4% is in the top ten. The material sequenced was T cells isolated from PBMCs. The receptors were sampled from a human donor in good health.

The chain uses TRBV28 and TRBJ1-3, with 8 bases lining up with TRBD1. This CDR3 spans 14 amino acids. CDR1 is MDHEN and CDR2 is SYDVKM in the germline V gene. CDR3 nucleotide sequence: TGTGCTATCACAAGGGGCCAGGGGGCGGACACCATATATTTT. It translates to CAITRGQGADTIYF.

The chain uses TRBV7-9 and TRBJ2-3; perhaps TRBD2 as D (5 bases). Germline V gene lookup returns CDR1 SEHNR and CDR2 FQNEAQ (reference sequence). CDR3 length: 17 residues. The ends were cut back, 1 base at V and 9 bases at J, with 23 bases in the middle. The CDR3 sequence: CASSLVFFQRADDTQYF. CDR3 bases: TGTGCCAGCAGCTTAGTTTTCTTCCAGAGGGCGGATGACACGCAGTATTTT. Full variable domain (missing parts from reference TRBV7-9 and TRBJ2-3): DTGVSQNPRHKITKRGQNVTFRCDPISEHNRLYWYRQTLGQGPEFLTYFQNEAQLEKSRLLSDRFSAERPKGSFSTLEIQRTEQGDSAMYLCASSLVFFQRADDTQYFGPGTRLTVL.

The rearrangement joins TRBV30 to TRBJ1-1; D call uncertain. The germline V gene encodes CDR1 GTSNPN and CDR2 SVGIG (reference sequence). This CDR3 has 13 residues. V shed 2 bases and J shed 1 base, with 8 bases lying between them. CDR3 bases: TGTGCCTGGAGTACTCTGAGGAACACTGAAGCTTTCTTT. Amino acids: CAWSTLRNTEAFF.

The chain combines TRBV7-3 with TRBJ2-3; D is unresolved. This CDR3 is built from 15 residues. V gave up 3 bases and J gave up 3 bases, with 13 bases separating them. Germline values: CDR1 SGHTA, CDR2 FQGTGA. CDR3 protein: CASSLYGRITDTQYF. CDR3 nucleotides: TGTGCCAGCAGCTTGTACGGCAGGATAACAGATACGCAGTATTTT.

The chain carries TRBV7-8 and TRBJ1-1, with 7 bases fitting TRBD1. The CDR3 runs to 14 residues. Germline CDR1 reads SGHVS; CDR2 reads FQNEAQ. The ends lost 8 bases at V and 1 base at J; junction bases unmatched: 7. The chain's CDR3 is CASGQVARNTEAFF. Written as DNA, the CDR3 is TGTGCCAGCGGACAGGTCGCGAGGAACACTGAAGCTTTCTTT.

The V gene is TRBV6-5, the J gene TRBJ2-3; 9 nucleotides match TRBD2. Germline CDR1 is MNHEY and CDR2 is SVGAGI. After removal of 6 bases from V and 0 bases from J, the junction contained 4 bases not matched to a gene. There are 15 residues in the CDR3. CDR3 sequence (DNA): TGTGCCAGCAGACTAGCGGGTTCTAGCACAGATACGCAGTATTTT. This codes for CASRLAGSSTDTQYF.

The V call is TRBV11-2, the J call TRBJ1-2; unclear D gene. Trimming removed 6 bases at V and 2 bases at J, with 4 bases between. The CDR3 consists of 11 residues. The germline gives CDR1 SGHAT, CDR2 FQNNGV. The CDR3 loop is CASSINYGYTF. The CDR3 region has the DNA TGTGCCAGCAGTATAAACTATGGCTACACCTTC.

The chain is built from TRBV19 and TRBJ1-1; D gene unclear. From germline, CDR1 is LNHDA and CDR2 SQIVND (reference sequence). Trimming removed 3 bases at V and 6 bases at J, with 11 bases between. There are 13 residues in the CDR3. CDR3 sequence (DNA): TGTGCCAGTAGTATTATTCACGGAGCTGAAGCTTTCTTT. Translating gives CASSIIHGAEAFF.